This TCR beta chain was recorded in a study of blood T cell repertoires in COVID-19. Study in general: The United States, Italy and Spain provided the acute and convalescent COVID-19 samples. PBMCs, B-cell-depleted T cells, or T cells were the source of the cDNA or gDNA that made up the material.

Methods used by the authors: From reference gene primer amplification, estimates of nucleated cell counts were derived. Profiled with immunoSEQ multiplex PCR; TCRdb holds only in-frame clones, not every one. V and J calls and clone size are given by that table; D and trimming were obtained from the DNA. The sample holds 160,000 or so clones; about nine tenths are singletons and the top ten take about a sixth. The CDR3 has 14 amino acids. V shed 6 bases, J shed 7 bases, and the junction held 8 bases outside the gene matches. Germline assignment: CDR1 SEHNR and CDR2 FQNEAQ (reference sequence). V usage is TRBV7-9 and J usage is TRBJ1-1; TRBD1 aligns across 10 bases. The specimen sequenced was peripheral blood. The clonotype originates from a man in his fifties or sixties with active or convalescent COVID-19. CDR3 in amino acids: CASRPGQGGNEAFF. In DNA, the CDR3 is TGTGCCAGCAGGCCCGGACAGGGGGGGAATGAAGCTTTCTTT. The full variable domain, with the rest looked up from reference TRBV7-9 and TRBJ1-1, is DTGVSQNPRHKITKRGQNVTFRCDPISEHNRLYWYRQTLGQGPEFLTYFQNEAQLEKSRLLSDRFSAERPKGSFSTLEIQRTEQGDSAMYLCASRPGQGGNEAFFGQGTRLTVV.